The 30 T cell receptor beta chains reported below all come from one sample, sequenced in a study of blood T cells in healthy people across ages. The second PCR ran roughly 6 to 11 cycles with a sample-barcoded 5' primer and J-beta primers. MiXCR, run by TCRdb on the 5' RACE reads, gives a single entry per CDR3 protein. The data hold roughly 1.9 million distinct CDR3 sequences, with approximately 39% observed a single time. Sequenced: blood. These receptors were taken from a human donor in good health.

This chain links TRBV7-9 with TRBJ2-1, with D hard to call. The CDR3 has 16 amino acids. The V and J ends lost 7 bases and 8 bases respectively, with 24 bases between them. Germline CDR1 reads SEHNR; CDR2 reads FQNEAQ (reference sequence). DNA for the CDR3: TGTGCCAGCACCCCTTCGGCGGCAGCCTTTGGGGATGAGCAGTTCTTC. It is translated as CASTPSAAAFGDEQFF.

CDR3 sequence: CASTTRVAEAYGYTF. The CDR3 DNA is TGTGCCAGCACCACCCGGGTAGCGGAAGCCTATGGCTACACCTTC. This sequence joins TRBV11-2 and TRBJ1-2, with no clear D. The CDR3 has 15 amino acids. Trimming stripped 7 bases from V and 4 bases from J, with 19 bases between. Germline V lookup: CDR1 SGHAT, CDR2 FQNNGV.

The chain combines TRBV7-2 with TRBJ1-2, with TRBD1 as a possible D gene (5 bases). The CDR3 runs 15 residues. CDR1 and CDR2 from the germline V gene are SGHTA and FQGNSA. The V and J ends lost 4 bases and 6 bases respectively, with 18 bases between them. CDR3 DNA sequence: TGTGCCAGCAGCTCTAGCATTGTCAGGGAAGATGGCTACACCTTC. This gives the protein CASSSSIVREDGYTF.

This clonotype was observed a single time. This chain links TRBV9 with TRBJ2-1, with 9 bases aligning to TRBD1. Trimming cost V 3 bases and J 8 bases; bases outside gene matches: 18. This CDR3 has 18 amino acids. CDR1 SGDLS and CDR2 YYNGEE come from the germline V gene. CDR3 in DNA: TGTGCCAGCAGCGCCAGGGGCCCGGACAGGGGTATGGCATATGAGCAGTTCTTC. This translates into CASSARGPDRGMAYEQFF.

This clonotype was seen more than once but under ten times. The CDR3 spells CSVGNLGSTEAFF. For the CDR3, the DNA is TGCAGCGTTGGGAACCTAGGTAGTACTGAAGCTTTCTTT. The chain couples TRBV29-1 to TRBJ1-1; no firm D call. Germline assignment: CDR1 SQVTM and CDR2 ANQGSEA. This CDR3 is built from 13 residues. V dropped 4 bases and J dropped 5 bases, with 14 bases sitting between them. The full variable domain, with the rest looked up from reference TRBV29-1 and TRBJ1-1, is SAVISQKPSRDICQRGTSLTIQCQVDSQVTMMFWYRQQPGQSLTLIATANQGSEATYESGFVIDKFPISRPNLTFSTLTVSNMSPEDSSIYLCSVGNLGSTEAFFGQGTRLTVV.

The V gene is TRBV19, the J gene TRBJ1-1; tentative D call: TRBD1 (6 bases). This CDR3 contains 16 residues. Germline V gives CDR1 LNHDA, CDR2 SQIVND (reference sequence). V lost 3 bases, J lost 1 base, and 15 bases lay in between. The DNA for the CDR3 is TGTGCCAGTAGTATCTCATGGGCAGGGGAGAACACTGAAGCTTTCTTT. Residues: CASSISWAGENTEAFF. Looking up the rest from reference TRBV19 and TRBJ1-1 gives the full variable domain: DGGITQSPKYLFRKEGQNVTLSCEQNLNHDAMYWYRQDPGQGLRLIYYSQIVNDFQKGDIAEGYSVSREKKESFPLTVTSAQKNPTAFYLCASSISWAGENTEAFFGQGTRLTVV.

The chain uses TRBV5-1 and TRBJ2-1; TRBD2 matches 8 bases. The germline V gene has CDR1 SGHRS and CDR2 YFSETQ. CDR3 length equals 16 residues. V gave up 6 bases and J gave up 9 bases; unmatched junction bases: 17. The CDR3 protein is CASIPGGAQGIGEQFF. CDR3 in DNA: TGCGCCAGCATTCCGGGGGGGGCACAGGGCATCGGTGAGCAGTTCTTC.

The chain combines TRBV11-1 with TRBJ2-3; unclear D gene. The V gene's germline CDR1 is SGHAT and CDR2 FQDESV (reference sequence). V lost 3 bases and J 2 bases, leaving 15 bases between the germline ends. The CDR3 consists of 16 residues. This CDR3 is CASSLALAQLTDTQYF. DNA for the CDR3: TGTGCCAGCAGCTTGGCCCTCGCGCAGCTCACAGATACGCAGTATTTT.

This chain uses TRBV15 with TRBJ2-5; no reliable D call. The CDR3 spans 14 residues. V lost 0 bases to trimming and J lost 2 bases, with 7 bases between them. Germline assignment: CDR1 LNHNV and CDR2 YYDKDF (reference sequence). CDR3 region: CATSRDRSQETQYF. The CDR3 DNA reads as TGTGCCACCAGCAGAGATCGCAGTCAAGAGACCCAGTACTTC.

The rearrangement links TRBV7-9 to TRBJ1-4; no clear D gene. Trimming took off 4 bases at V and 8 bases at J, with 11 bases between the two ends. Germline lookup yields CDR1 SEHNR and CDR2 FQNEAQ (reference sequence). This CDR3 has 13 amino acids. CDR3: CASSSFLREKLFF. The CDR3 DNA is TGTGCCAGCAGCTCGTTCCTGAGAGAAAAACTGTTTTTT.

The rearrangement links TRBV11-3 to TRBJ2-5; D is unresolved. This CDR3 has 13 amino acids. Germline V gene data show CDR1 as SGHNT and CDR2 as YENEEA. V was pared by 8 bases and J by 2 bases, with 12 bases between. The CDR3 spells CASRHPGQETQYF. The CDR3 DNA is TGTGCCAGCCGCCACCCTGGTCAAGAGACCCAGTACTTC.

As regards this clonotype: Germline and junction disagree at one end, which may indicate a read error. The CDR3 DNA is TGCGCCAGCAGCCAAGATAGCGGGGGGTCCTACAATGAGCAGGTCTTC. This translates into CASSQDSGGSYNEQVF. This sequence joins TRBV4-3 and TRBJ2-1; 10 nucleotides line up with TRBD2. Germline V gives CDR1 LGHNA, CDR2 YSLEER. The CDR3 runs to 16 residues.

This clonotype is a singleton in its sample. J is TRBJ2-1 and V is TRBV9; 8 bases match TRBD1. Losses at the gene ends were 4 bases for V and 7 bases for J; bases not matched to a gene: 13. CDR3 length equals 16 residues. Germline CDR1 reads SGDLS; CDR2 reads YYNGEE. The CDR3 region has the DNA TGTGCCAGCAGCCCCCGACAGGGGCGGAATTCGAATGAGCAGTTCTTC. Its protein product is CASSPRQGRNSNEQFF.

This clonotype was observed at least ten times. The chain carries TRBV3-1 and TRBJ1-4, with D possibly being TRBD1 (6 bases). The germline CDR1 and CDR2 sequences are LGHDT and YNNKEL (reference sequence). The CDR3 consists of 13 residues. Trimming took off 3 bases at V and 7 bases at J, with 9 bases between the two ends. The CDR3 bases are TGTGCCAGCAGCCAGGTCAGGGGTGAAAAACTGTTTTTT. Translated: CASSQVRGEKLFF. The whole variable domain, remainder taken from reference TRBV3-1 and TRBJ1-4, is DTAVSQTPKYLVTQMGNDKSIKCEQNLGHDTMYWYKQDSKKFLKIMFSYNNKELIINETVPNRFSPKSPDKAHLNLHINSLELGDSAVYFCASSQVRGEKLFFGSGTQLSVL.

This clonotype was observed a few times. This sequence joins TRBV5-5 and TRBJ1-1; TRBD1 matches at 7 bases. Germline CDR1 reads SGHKS; CDR2 reads YYEKEE (reference sequence). V lost 4 bases and J lost 8; bases outside the gene matches: 11. CDR3 size: 14 residues. CDR3 in amino acids: CASSNGGSDREAFF. For the CDR3, the DNA is TGTGCCAGCAGCAATGGAGGTTCGGACAGGGAAGCTTTCTTT.

As regards this clonotype: The junction and the germline gene differ at one end; a read error may be behind it. This chain connects TRBV11-2 to TRBJ2-3; the match to TRBD2 covers 7 bases. The length of the CDR3 is 18 residues. CDR1 is SGHAT, CDR2 FQNNGV, per germline. The CDR3 DNA follows: TGTGCCAGCAGTTTAGGGACCTGGGAAGGACTAGGTACAGATACGCAGTATTTT. It is translated as CASSLGTWEGLGTDTQYF.

The chain employs TRBV21-1 and TRBJ1-5. TRBV21-1 is a known pseudogene. CDR3 size: 11 residues. CDR3 region: CGGPGGQPQHF. CDR3 nucleotide sequence: TGTGGCGGGCCGGGAGGTCAGCCCCAGCATTTT.

The genes are TRBV10-3 and TRBJ2-5; TRBD1 agrees at 10 bases. The end of the DNA aligns better with TRBJ2-7, so the J call may be wrong. In germline, CDR1 is ENHRY, CDR2 SYGVKD. This CDR3 contains 20 residues. The CDR3 region is CAISESASRTHRDRGDEQYF. CDR3 sequence (DNA): TGTGCCATCAGTGAGTCAGCGTCCCGAACCCACCGGGACAGGGGTGACGAGCAGTACTTC.

The rearrangement uses TRBV5-1 and TRBJ1-4, with 7 positions matching TRBD1. Germline V gives CDR1 SGHRS, CDR2 YFSETQ. Unmatched junction bases numbered 14, after V lost 3 bases and J lost 6 bases. The CDR3 is 17 amino acids. The CDR3, as DNA: TGCGCCAGCAGCTCGGAGCCGCTGGGACAGAGTTATGAAAAACTGTTTTTT. Translation: CASSSEPLGQSYEKLFF.

Points on this clonotype: One end of the junction does not line up with germline, which may come from a read error. CDR3 DNA: TGCGCCAGCAGCAGGGGGACAGAAAACTATGGCCACACCTTC. Translated: CASSRGTENYGHTF. The chain employs TRBV5-1 and TRBJ1-2; 7 bases fit TRBD1. Germline V lookup: CDR1 SGHRS, CDR2 YFSETQ. The CDR3 extends over 14 amino acids.

CDR3 DNA sequence: TGTGCCAGCAGTTTCCTGGGAATCGGCTACACCTTC. Residues: CASSFLGIGYTF. This rearrangement joins TRBV28 to TRBJ1-2, with no clear D. Germline V gene sequence: CDR1 MDHEN, CDR2 SYDVKM. The CDR3 consists of 12 residues. The V and J ends lost 3 bases and 8 bases respectively, with 10 bases between them.

This clonotype was counted a few times. The chain has TRBV12-3 or TRBV12-4 and TRBJ2-5; D not certain. The J call may not be correct, given that the DNA end is closer to TRBJ2-7. This CDR3 is 16 amino acids long. The CDR3 reads CASSPMRRTHAAEQYF. CDR3 DNA sequence: TGTGCCAGCAGCCCTATGAGACGGACCCACGCTGCCGAGCAGTACTTC.

The chain joins TRBV5-1 to TRBJ1-6; no reliable D call. Germline values: CDR1 SGHRS, CDR2 YFSETQ. V was clipped by 0 bases and J by 9 bases, with 13 bases between them. The CDR3 has 15 residues. CDR3 amino acids: CASSLVGLSASPLHF. The CDR3 DNA sequence: TGCGCCAGCAGCTTGGTAGGACTCAGCGCTTCACCCCTCCACTTT.

The chain carries TRBV27 and TRBJ1-1; 7 nucleotides agree with TRBD1. Per the germline V gene, CDR1 is MNHEY and CDR2 is SMNVEV (reference sequence). Trimming cost V 10 bases and J 5 bases; bases outside gene matches: 10. This CDR3 contains 13 residues. The CDR3 here is CATRPRGRTEAFF. DNA of the CDR3: TGTGCCACCAGGCCTAGGGGGCGTACTGAAGCTTTCTTT.

CDR3 in amino acids: CSALGPGQTLYEQYF. The CDR3 DNA follows: TGCAGTGCTTTAGGACCGGGACAAACCCTTTACGAGCAGTACTTC. The rearrangement links TRBV20-1 to TRBJ2-7; possible D gene TRBD1, 6 bases. The germline V gene has CDR1 DFQATT and CDR2 SNEGSKA (reference sequence). The V gene lost 5 bases and the J gene lost 4 bases, with 21 bases spanning the gap. The CDR3 totals 15 residues.

This clonotype appeared a few times. The chain carries TRBV7-9 and TRBJ2-7; 7 bases align to TRBD1. V gave up 6 bases and J gave up 2 bases; unmatched junction bases: 4. The CDR3 contains 13 residues. The germline gives CDR1 SEHNR, CDR2 FQNEAQ (reference sequence). The CDR3 here is CASRSQGAYEQYF. CDR3 bases: TGTGCCAGCAGGTCCCAGGGGGCCTACGAGCAGTACTTC.

The genes are TRBV12-3 or TRBV12-4 and TRBJ1-2; D is possibly TRBD1 (5 bases). V shed 3 bases and J shed 7 bases, with 9 bases lying between them. The CDR3 is made up of 12 amino acids. The CDR3: CASSFGARGYTF. The CDR3 DNA reads TGTGCCAGCAGTTTTGGGGCGCGTGGCTACACCTTC.

The rearrangement links TRBV28 to TRBJ1-2; no clear D. The CDR3 spans 14 residues. The V and J ends lost 3 bases and 7 bases respectively, with 15 bases between them. Germline V lookup: CDR1 MDHEN, CDR2 SYDVKM. CDR3 residues: CASSFSGSPRGYTF. The CDR3, as DNA: TGTGCCAGCAGTTTTTCGGGCTCACCCCGTGGCTACACCTTC.

This clonotype was seen a handful of times. The genes are TRBV2 and TRBJ2-4; D is unresolved. The germline CDR1 and CDR2 sequences are SNHLY and FYNNEI. Trimming stripped 5 bases from V and 13 bases from J, with 9 bases between. The CDR3 spans 10 residues. CDR3 DNA sequence: TGTGCCAGCAGTTCTTTAGAGCAGTACTTC. Its protein is CASSSLEQYF.

The rearrangement joins TRBV20-1 to TRBJ1-3; tentatively, D is TRBD1 (5 bases). Trimming stripped 0 bases from V and 7 bases from J, with 7 bases between. Germline V lookup: CDR1 DFQATT, CDR2 SNEGSKA (reference sequence). The CDR3 has 12 amino acids. The CDR3, as DNA: TGCAGTGCTAGAGATCAGGGTAACACCATATATTTT. As protein: CSARDQGNTIYF.